The 25 T cell receptor beta chains reported below all come from one sample, sequenced in a study of blood T cell repertoires in COVID-19. Here immunoSEQ multiplex PCR was the method, and the copy in TCRdb shows in-frame clones only, minus some. The table records tens of thousands of clones, about three quarters of them present only once. The sequenced material came from peripheral blood. The receptors originated from a human donor in a cohort sampled during active COVID-19.

This clone was detected a few times. This chain links TRBV27 with TRBJ1-6; perhaps TRBD1 as D (5 bases). V gave up 5 bases and J gave up 7 bases, with 12 bases separating them. The CDR3 loop spans 14 amino acids. The germline CDR1 and CDR2 sequences are MNHEY and SMNVEV (reference sequence). The DNA for the CDR3 is TGTGCCAGCAGTCGGCCAGGGCACAATTCACCCCTCCACTTT. It translates to CASSRPGHNSPLHF.

This rearrangement joins TRBV21-1 to TRBJ2-3; the table assigns TRBD1, which was not confirmed against the DNA. TRBV21-1 is noted as a pseudogene. This CDR3 contains 14 residues. CDR3 sequence reads: CATLDRGLTDTQYF. The CDR3, as DNA: TGTGCCACCCTGGACAGGGGGCTTACAGATACGCAGTATTTT.

The chain combines TRBV11-2 with TRBJ1-3; D unresolved. Germline CDR1 reads SGHAT; CDR2 reads FQNNGV. V gave up 3 bases and J gave up 0 bases, with 15 bases separating them. The CDR3 consists of 17 residues. The CDR3 spells CASSLGKDLTSGNTIYF. CDR3 bases: TGTGCCAGCAGCTTGGGAAAGGACTTAACCTCTGGAAACACCATATATTTT.

This rearrangement joins TRBV11-2 to TRBJ2-7; maybe TRBD1 (5 bases). The V and J ends lost 1 base and 0 bases respectively, with 13 bases between them. Per germline, CDR1 SGHAT and CDR2 FQNNGV. The CDR3 extends over 16 amino acids. CDR3 amino acids: CASSLGGRNNSYEQYF. In nucleotides, the CDR3 is TGTGCCAGCAGCTTAGGGGGCAGAAACAACTCCTACGAGCAGTACTTC. Drawing the rest from reference TRBV11-2 and TRBJ2-7, the complete variable domain is EAGVAQSPRYKIIEKRQSVAFWCNPISGHATLYWYQQILGQGPKLLIQFQNNGVVDDSQLPKDRFSAERLKGVDSTLKIQPAKLEDSAVYLCASSLGGRNNSYEQYFGPGTRLTVT.

The chain combines TRBV7-2 with TRBJ2-3, with 10 bases aligning to TRBD2. The germline CDR1 and CDR2 sequences are SGHTA and FQGNSA. J gave up 2 bases and V 2 bases, and 7 bases lay outside the gene matches. The CDR3 is 17 residues long. The CDR3 region has the DNA TGTGCCAGCAGCTTATTGATCACTAGCGGGACCACAGATACGCAGTATTTT. Translated, it gives CASSLLITSGTTDTQYF.

This chain connects TRBV5-1 to TRBJ2-1; D remains ambiguous. The CDR3 length is 14 residues. V dropped 0 bases and J dropped 3 bases, with 7 bases sitting between them. Germline V gives CDR1 SGHRS, CDR2 YFSETQ. The CDR3 region is CASSLGGSYNEQFF. The CDR3 DNA is TGCGCCAGCAGCTTGGGCGGCAGCTACAATGAGCAGTTCTTC.

The rearrangement links TRBV6-6 to TRBJ2-1; 8 positions match TRBD2. CDR3 length equals 15 residues. In germline, CDR1 is MNHNY, CDR2 SVGAGI (reference sequence). V lost 2 bases and J lost 7; bases outside the gene matches: 7. The DNA for the CDR3 is TGTGCCAGCAGTTACGCGGCGGGAGGTAGGAATGAGCAGTTCTTC. It codes for CASSYAAGGRNEQFF.

The CDR3 DNA reads TGTGCCAGCAGCACCAGGGGGCTGAGCACCGGGGAGCTGTTTTTT. This encodes CASSTRGLSTGELFF. The chain is built from TRBV28 and TRBJ2-2, with 8 bases matching TRBD1. This CDR3 has 15 amino acids. Trimming cost V 6 bases and J 4 bases; bases outside gene matches: 7. CDR1 MDHEN and CDR2 SYDVKM come from the germline V gene.

The chain has TRBV5-1 and TRBJ2-4, with 11 bases identical to TRBD2. Germline assignment: CDR1 SGHRS and CDR2 YFSETQ. This CDR3 contains 17 residues. With 0 bases clipped from V and 1 base from J, the junction kept 3 bases outside the gene matches. CDR3 nucleotide sequence: TGCGCCAGCAGCTTGGATTCTAGCGGGAGGGCCAAAAACATTCAGTACTTC. This encodes CASSLDSSGRAKNIQYF. Complete variable domain (other parts from reference TRBV5-1 and TRBJ2-4): KAGVTQTPRYLIKTRGQQVTLSCSPISGHRSVSWYQQTPGQGLQFLFEYFSETQRNKGNFPGRFSGRQFSNSRSEMNVSTLELGDSALYLCASSLDSSGRAKNIQYFGAGTRLSVL.

This clone came up a few times. This chain joins TRBV6-5 and TRBJ1-1; D remains unclear. Trimming left V 8 bases short and J 0 bases short, with 10 bases between. The CDR3 contains 13 residues. Germline lookup yields CDR1 MNHEY and CDR2 SVGAGI. CDR3 sequence reads: CASRRSMNTEAFF. Here the CDR3 DNA reads TGTGCCAGCCGTAGAAGTATGAACACTGAAGCTTTCTTT.

This clone was seen more than once but under ten times. The V call is TRBV18, the J call TRBJ2-7; possibly TRBD2 for D (5 bases). The germline CDR1 and CDR2 sequences are KGHSH and LQKENI. The V gene lost 1 base and the J gene lost 5 bases, with 18 bases spanning the gap. There are 16 residues in the CDR3. CDR3 nucleotides: TGTGCCAGCTCACCACAGGCTACTAGAATCCCAGACGAGCAGTACTTC. Its translation is CASSPQATRIPDEQYF.

This clone was recorded once. The chain recombines TRBV19 with TRBJ2-3; D is possibly TRBD1 (5 bases). Trimming removed 6 bases at V and 4 bases at J, with 14 bases between. In germline, CDR1 is LNHDA, CDR2 SQIVND (reference sequence). The CDR3 totals 14 residues. The CDR3 here is CASSRWGLPDTQYF. CDR3 nucleotides: TGTGCCAGTAGCAGATGGGGCCTGCCAGATACGCAGTATTTT.

The J gene is TRBJ2-1, the V gene TRBV4-3, with 7 bases lining up with TRBD2. Germline V gene data show CDR1 as LGHNA and CDR2 as YSLEER. The CDR3 extends over 18 amino acids. With V trimmed by 0 bases and J by 4 bases, 12 bases remained unmatched. The CDR3 loop is CASSQDSSGGSLYNEQFF. For the CDR3, the DNA is TGCGCCAGCAGCCAAGATAGTTCCGGCGGGAGCCTTTACAATGAGCAGTTCTTC.

The chain carries TRBV7-9 and TRBJ2-2; 8 bases agree with TRBD2. The germline V gene has CDR1 SEHNR and CDR2 FQNEAQ (reference sequence). The CDR3 consists of 15 residues. Germline trimming cut 3 bases from V and 5 bases from J; bases unmatched to any gene: 5. CDR3 bases: TGTGCCAGCAGCTTCGGACTAGCCCGGACCGGGGAGCTGTTTTTT. It codes for CASSFGLARTGELFF.

The rearrangement uses TRBV30 and TRBJ1-5; TRBD1 aligns across 12 bases. The trim removed 3 bases at V and 7 bases at J, leaving 7 bases unmatched. CDR3 length: 15 residues. CDR1 is GTSNPN, CDR2 SVGIG, per germline (reference sequence). CDR3 amino acids: CAWRHGTGGRQPQHF. DNA for the CDR3: TGTGCCTGGAGACACGGGACAGGGGGCCGGCAGCCCCAGCATTTT. The variable domain in full, completed from reference TRBV30 and TRBJ1-5, reads SQTIHQWPATLVQPVGSPLSLECTVEGTSNPNLYWYRQAAGRGLQLLFYSVGIGQISSEVPQNLSASRPQDRQFILSSKKLLLSDSGFYLCAWRHGTGGRQPQHFGDGTRLSIL.

This clone was detected only once. The gene calls are TRBV10-3 and TRBJ2-1, with 7 bases aligning to TRBD2. With V trimmed by 1 base and J by 15 bases, 6 bases remained unmatched. CDR1 ENHRY and CDR2 SYGVKD come from the germline V gene. CDR3 size: 12 residues. The CDR3 bases are TGTGCCATCAGTGAGTACTCAGCGGGGCCGTTCTTC. Amino acids: CAISEYSAGPFF.

The V call is TRBV18, the J call TRBJ1-3, with D unclear. Germline CDR1 reads KGHSH; CDR2 reads LQKENI. The CDR3 is made up of 13 amino acids. V was pared by 3 bases and J by 1 base, with 4 bases between. CDR3 nucleotides: TGTGCCAGCTCACCCCAGTCTGGAAACACCATATATTTT. It translates to CASSPQSGNTIYF.

The sample holds a few counts of this clone. The CDR3 DNA follows: TGTGCCAGTAGTATAGATGGGGGCAGCCAAGAGACCCAGTACTTC. It translates to CASSIDGGSQETQYF. The gene calls are TRBV19 and TRBJ2-5; D is possibly TRBD1 (6 bases). The ends were cut back, 0 bases at V and 1 base at J, with 9 bases in the middle. From germline, CDR1 is LNHDA and CDR2 SQIVND (reference sequence). This CDR3 comprises 15 residues.

The CDR3 spells CASSDYSGDGELFF. The CDR3 nucleotides read TGTGCCAGTAGTGACTATTCGGGCGACGGGGAGCTGTTTTTT. The V gene is TRBV19, the J gene TRBJ2-2; D might be TRBD2 (5 bases). CDR3 length: 14 residues. Germline CDR1 LNHDA, CDR2 SQIVND (reference sequence). With 5 bases removed from V and 7 bases from J, the gap between germline ends came to 14 bases.

This chain connects TRBV6-5 to TRBJ2-3, with 8 positions matching TRBD2. V gave up 7 bases and J gave up 8 bases; unmatched junction bases: 8. The CDR3 is 13 amino acids. Germline V gives CDR1 MNHEY, CDR2 SVGAGI. The CDR3 loop is CASILSGIVTQYF. The CDR3 nucleotides are TGTGCCAGCATCCTTAGCGGGATAGTTACGCAGTATTTT.

The chain joins TRBV6-5 to TRBJ1-2; unclear D gene. Germline-derived CDR1 and CDR2 are MNHEY and SVGAGI. The CDR3 runs to 12 residues. Trimming removed 4 bases from V and 4 bases from J, with 7 bases in between. CDR3 sequence: CASSSGVYGYTF. The CDR3, as DNA: TGTGCCAGCAGTTCGGGTGTCTATGGCTACACCTTC.

The chain is built from TRBV4-2 and TRBJ1-4, with 8 bases lining up with TRBD1. V lost 0 bases and J lost 2; bases outside the gene matches: 8. CDR3 size: 18 residues. Looked up from germline, CDR1 is LGHNA and CDR2 is YNFKEQ. The CDR3 reads CASSQDGVRGHTNEKLFF. In DNA, the CDR3 is TGTGCCAGCAGCCAAGATGGGGTCAGGGGGCACACTAATGAAAAACTGTTTTTT.

CDR3 DNA: TGTGCCAGCAGTCACCCTCGGGGAAGCTCCTACAATGAGCAGTTCTTC. As protein: CASSHPRGSSYNEQFF. This chain connects TRBV6-2 or TRBV6-3 to TRBJ2-1; D is possibly TRBD2 (5 bases). Trimming took 5 bases from V and 0 from J, leaving 14 bases between them. The V gene's germline CDR1 is MNHEY and CDR2 SVGEGT. This CDR3 spans 16 amino acids.

This rearrangement joins TRBV12-5 to TRBJ1-1, with 7 bases fitting TRBD1. This CDR3 is built from 15 residues. V lost 6 bases and J lost 1; bases outside the gene matches: 8. Germline V lookup: CDR1 LGHNT, CDR2 FRNRAP. CDR3 sequence reads: CASGRTGGGNTEAFF. CDR3 DNA sequence: TGTGCTAGTGGGAGGACAGGTGGCGGGAACACTGAAGCTTTCTTT. The full variable domain, completed using reference TRBV12-5 and TRBJ1-1, is DARVTQTPRHKVTEMGQEVTMRCQPILGHNTVFWYRQTMMQGLELLAYFRNRAPLDDSGMPKDRFSAEMPDATLATLKIQPSEPRDSAVYFCASGRTGGGNTEAFFGQGTRLTVV.

The V gene is TRBV28, the J gene TRBJ2-7, with 10 nucleotides matching TRBD1. CDR1 MDHEN and CDR2 SYDVKM come from the germline V gene. This CDR3 is 14 amino acids long. J gave up 3 bases and V 3 bases, and 2 bases lay outside the gene matches. The CDR3 region has the DNA TGTGCCAGCAGTTTTGGGGACAGGGGCTACGAGCAGTACTTC. As protein: CASSFGDRGYEQYF.